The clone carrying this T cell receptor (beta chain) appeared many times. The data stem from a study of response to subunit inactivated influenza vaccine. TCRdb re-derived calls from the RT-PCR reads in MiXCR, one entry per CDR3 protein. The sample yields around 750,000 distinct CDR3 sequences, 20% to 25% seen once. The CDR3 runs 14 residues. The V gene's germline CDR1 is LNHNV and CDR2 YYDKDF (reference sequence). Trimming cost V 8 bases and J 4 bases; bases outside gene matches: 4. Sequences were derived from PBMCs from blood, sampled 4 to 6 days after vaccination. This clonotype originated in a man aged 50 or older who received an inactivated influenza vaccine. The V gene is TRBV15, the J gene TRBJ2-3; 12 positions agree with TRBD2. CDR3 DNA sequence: TGTGCCACCGGGCTAGCGGGAGGGTCAGATACGCAGTATTTT. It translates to CATGLAGGSDTQYF.